This T cell receptor beta chain was recovered during a study of blood T cell repertoires in COVID-19 (dated by TCRdb to the early 2020s). About the investigation overall: Samples from collaborators originated in the United States, Italy and Spain and spanned both the acute and convalescent phases of COVID-19. Subjects who had been exposed to COVID-19, were actively infected with it, or had recovered from it provided the deeply sampled blood TCRbeta repertoires that made up the dataset. The material from the prospective study consisted of cDNA or gDNA derived from T cells, B-cell-depleted T cells, or PBMCs. The samples were drawn from the first 160 participants of the ongoing ImmuneRACE study and from 950 to 1,500 subjects provided by 6 global collaborators. The repertoires were released in a freely available public database meant as a resource for research on the immune response to SARS-CoV-2. The sample metadata nearly always contained a de-identified subject ID, COVID-19 status, age in years and sex. Where available, HLA class I and class II types were obtained from metadata supplied by the sample provider rather than from assay-based typing.

As regards this clone: Its antigen has not been determined. Nothing much larger sits one base from this clone, and base qualities are not available.

Study-wide conclusions, independent of this receptor: The quantity of clinical and demographic metadata differed by source and by participant and was supplied without curation.

Another Seattle source contributed samples from volunteer blood donors who had recovered from COVID-19. Each collaborating institution followed its own protocols to collect whole blood in K2EDTA tubes. For TCRbeta analysis, collaborators shipped samples in one of three forms: frozen whole blood, isolated PBMCs, or DNA extracted from either of those sample types. The immunoSEQ Assay, a bias-controlled multiplex PCR, was used to amplify TCRbeta CDR3 regions from genomic DNA. In the authors' own workflow: The number of nucleated cells in each sample was estimated from the amplification of reference gene primers within the assay. To quantify the absolute abundance of each unique TCRbeta CDR3 rearrangement, sequence reads were collapsed and filtered. For each sample, productive Simpson clonality was calculated as the square root of Simpson's diversity index across productive rearrangements. What TCRdb holds here is the immuneACCESS table cut down to in-frame rearrangements. Part of the clones is not present; checked against another copy, under half of the missing clones reflect an unresolved V gene, and the others are unexplained. That table furnishes V, J and clone size, whereas the DNA furnished D and trimming. The sample profile shows roughly 290,000 clones; more than 70% of them were found once. The top ten clonotypes cover approximately 7.8% of the sample.

V lost 6 bases and J lost 8 bases; the stretch between them is 16 bases long. Via the germline V gene (reference sequence), CDR1 is MNHEY and CDR2 SMNVEV. The CDR3 spans 14 residues, from the cysteine through the phenylalanine. The read is trimmed to its CDR3 DNA, 42 bases read in frame from base 1. The TCR sequence derives from a woman between 45 and 65 years old who had recovered from COVID-19. This chain is built from TRBV27 and TRBJ1-4; a weak D assignment points to TRBD1 (5 bases agree). The sample consisted of peripheral blood. The CDR3 region: CASRSSGGAEKLFF. The bases read TGTGCCAGCAGATCGAGCGGAGGGGCGGAAAAACTGTTTTTT.